Sequencing of this T cell receptor beta chain was carried out in a study of CD8+ T cells in alopecia areata. In the case of this clone: Gene names and germline refer to mouse. The sequence runs out 4 residues before the end of the CDR3; the remainder is reconstructed from the germline J gene.

CDR3 size: 13 residues. Trimming left V 2 bases short and J 5 bases short, with 10 bases between. Per the germline V gene, CDR1 is GKSSPN and CDR2 is SITVG. Pooled cells of cutaneous lymph node origin were sorted on CD4, CD8alpha, NKG2D, NKG2ACE and other markers. Following RNA extraction, reverse transcription yielded cDNA that acted as the sequencing template. TCRdb keeps only in-frame clones here, not all; method: immunoSEQ multiplex PCR. The sample is made up of under 350,000 clones, none counted only once. Sequencing input: CD4+ T cells sorted from a lymph node. The V and J genes are TRBV31 and TRBJ2-1; D is possibly TRBD2 (6 bases). The receptor comes from a C3H/HeJ mouse with alopecia areata. This strain's MHC haplotype is H2-k. The CDR3 reads CAWSSRGDAEQFF. Partial CDR3 DNA: TGTGCCTGGAGTTCCCGGGGGGATGCT. Full variable domain (outside the CDR3, taken from reference TRBV31 and TRBJ2-1): AQTIHQWPVAEIKAVGSPLSLGCTIKGKSSPNLYWYWQATGGTLQQLFYSITVGQVESVVQLNLSASRPKDDQFILSTEKLLLSHSGFYLCAWSSRGDAEQFFGPGTRLTVL.